Listed below are T cell receptor beta chains from one sample, sequenced in a study of CD8 T cells in Susac syndrome. TCRdb processed the immunoSEQ multiplex PCR reads anew with MiXCR; each CDR3 protein has one entry. The sample consists of over 150,000 distinct CDR3 sequences, 90% to 97% of them appearing once. Sequenced material: CD4+ T cells from PBMCs. These receptors all come from a human donor with Susac syndrome. The CDR3 runs from the conserved cysteine through the conserved F or W. The D gene is left open where the match is weak. The size of a clone is reported for some rows only, either as once, few or many, or as a class for expanded clones.

DNA,CDR3,J,D,size,V
TGTGCCAGTAGGCAGGCTGGAGATACGCAGTATTTT,CASRQAGDTQYF,TRBJ2-3,NA,NA,TRBV19
TGTGCCACCAGTGATAACAATGATGGCTACACCTTC,CATSDNNDGYTF,TRBJ1-2,NA,NA,TRBV24-1
TGTGCCAGCAGGGACATCGGGGGAATGTCTGAAGCTTTCTTT,CASRDIGGMSEAFF,TRBJ1-1,NA,NA,TRBV6-5
TGTGCCAGTAGGAGGGATGACTATGGCTACACCTTC,CASRRDDYGYTF,TRBJ1-2,NA,NA,TRBV19
TGCAGCGTGTCCGGGACAGGGGCTTCCTACGAGCAGTACTTC,CSVSGTGASYEQYF,TRBJ2-7,TRBD1,NA,TRBV29-1
TGTGCCAGCAGTTCCTTAGCGGGACCACTCAATGAGCAGTTCTTC,CASSSLAGPLNEQFF,TRBJ2-1,TRBD2,NA,TRBV28
TGCGCCAGCAGTCAATCGGGGGACGGGGGCCACTCTGGAAACACCATATATTTT,CASSQSGDGGHSGNTIYF,TRBJ1-3,NA,once,TRBV23-1
TGTGCCAGCAGTTTCACGGGAGGTGTCCCCTACAATGAGCAGTTCTTC,CASSFTGGVPYNEQFF,TRBJ2-1,TRBD2,NA,TRBV12-3/TRBV12-4
TGCGCCAGCAGCCAGGGCCGTCGAGCGGGATACCAAGAGACCCAGTACTTC,CASSQGRRAGYQETQYF,TRBJ2-5,TRBD2,NA,TRBV4-3
TGCAGCGTTTCAGAGTTTAATGAAAAACTGTTTTTT,CSVSEFNEKLFF,TRBJ1-4,NA,NA,TRBV29-1
TGCAGCGTAGCCTCTCATCCAGATACGCAGTATTTT,CSVASHPDTQYF,TRBJ2-3,NA,once,TRBV29-1
TGTGCCACGCCGGCTGCGGCGAACACCGGGGAGCTGTTTTTT,CATPAAANTGELFF,TRBJ2-2,NA,NA,TRBV7-9
TGTGCCAGCAGTGGGCAGGGGATTGAGACCCAGTACTTC,CASSGQGIETQYF,TRBJ2-5,NA,NA,TRBV12-3/TRBV12-4
TGCGCCAGCAGCATGGGACAGCAAGAGACCCAGTACTTC,CASSMGQQETQYF,TRBJ2-5,TRBD1,NA,TRBV5-1
TGTGCCAGCAGGCAACAGAGCCACGAGCAGTACTTC,CASRQQSHEQYF,TRBJ2-7,NA,NA,TRBV3-1
TGCAGCGTTGCCCATGGGGGGGCCTGGAACACCGGGGAGCTGTTTTTT,CSVAHGGAWNTGELFF,TRBJ2-2,NA,NA,TRBV29-1
TGTGCCAGCAGTTTAAACCAAGAGACCCAGTACTTC,CASSLNQETQYF,TRBJ2-5,NA,NA,TRBV5-1
TGTGCCAGCTCATACTCCGAGTCGGCCTACGAGCAGTACTTC,CASSYSESAYEQYF,TRBJ2-7,NA,NA,TRBV18
TGTGCCAGCACCTTCTCGACAGGGCCGGAAGAAAAACTGTTTTTT,CASTFSTGPEEKLFF,TRBJ1-4,TRBD1,NA,TRBV12-3/TRBV12-4
TGTGCCAGCAGCCCAGTGGGGGAAGAGACCCAGTACTTC,CASSPVGEETQYF,TRBJ2-5,NA,NA,TRBV5-4
TGTGCCAGCAGCCAGGTCTCGGGGATGAGCACAGATACGCAGTATTTT,CASSQVSGMSTDTQYF,TRBJ2-3,NA,NA,TRBV3-1
TGTGCCAGCAGCCTAACTAGCGGGGGCGGGCCGAACACCGGGGAGCTGTTTTTT,CASSLTSGGGPNTGELFF,TRBJ2-2,TRBD2,NA,TRBV11-2